These T cell receptor beta chains were read from a single sample in a study of high-grade serous ovarian cancer treatment subgroups. TCRdb's table, derived via immunoSEQ multiplex PCR, lists solely in-frame clones and lacks some. In the table there are some 40,000 clones, around three quarters of which are singletons. The sample consisted of tumor tissue. All receptors derive from a human donor with high-grade serous ovarian cancer. Both conserved end residues are part of each CDR3. Each record gives: V gene, clone size, CDR3 protein. The size entry is marked missing in some rows and otherwise reads once, few, many or a size class.

>TRBV28|-
CASRIGQGEYEQYF
>TRBV5-6|-
CASSPLQAGMDTEAFF
>TRBV27|once
CASSLPGQRETQYF
>TRBV19|-
CASSIGGYQETQYF
>TRBV5-1|-
CASGTGGSVAYEQYF
>TRBV7-2|once
CASSPRDRAFHYGYTF
>TRBV9|few
CASSVVGGEQFF
>TRBV7-8|-
CASSTWTGDNGYTF
>TRBV27|-
CASSFRTAMNTEAFF
>TRBV6-6|-
CASSYSTAVEAFF
>TRBV4-3|-
CASSQEVVGNVNTEAFF
>TRBV15|-
CATSRDLPGRRNTEAFF
>TRBV7-6|-
CASSLGAGRGSNEQFF
>TRBV30|-
CAWTLPVGDKLFF
>TRBV7-2|-
CASSLGSRDRGLNYGYTF
>TRBV4-3|-
CASSQTWGAGGNTIYF
>TRBV5-1|-
CASSFLDGSYEQYF
>TRBV27|-
CASRSGDDQPQHF
>TRBV7-6|-
CASSFGGVVGGNNEQFF
>TRBV11-3|-
CASSPPVRDRGGGNQPQHF
>TRBV28|-
CASSRGQSRETQYF
>TRBV27|once
CASSRLEFTDTQYF
>TRBV19|-
CASSIGGGRADNEQFF
>TRBV7-6|-
CASSLSGAGGDTQYF
>TRBV11-2|few
CASSLVMGQETEAFF
>TRBV18|-
CASSPGGGPNTEAFF
>TRBV2|-
CASSDRGTGELFF
>TRBV5-4|-
CASSLAGGFSVGYTF
>TRBV19|-
CASTSSFGTDTQYF
>TRBV18|-
CASPTGGQTNTGELFF
>TRBV7-9|few
CASSLQGTGANVLTF
>TRBV14|-
CASSHGRAGTFHEQFF
>TRBV7-2|-
CASSFNRGIYNEQFF
>TRBV2|-
CASSEGPLEAFF
>TRBV28|few
CASSPTETGLTEAFF
>TRBV28|-
CASNLDRSNYGYTF
>TRBV29-1|-
CSVEVGIGVQETQYF
>TRBV5-1|-
CASSFRDRGEKLFF
>TRBV27|-
CASSFVGEKTQYF
>TRBV29-1|once
CSVEERGRVGNEKLFF
>TRBV6-5|-
CASSTVNEKLFF
>TRBV7-9|-
CASSPRASEYNEQFF
>TRBV5-4|few
CASSLVGVAGELFF
>TRBV28|-
CAVGVPTQPQHF
>TRBV19|-
CASSTGTGGVFVRDQPQHF
>TRBV19|-
CAVGIGAPWNYGYTF
>TRBV7-2|-
CASSLEAGGPNEQFF
>TRBV10-1|-
CAIIAGGPPDTQYF
>TRBV7-2|-
CASSLRGGQGHTEAFF
>TRBV7-9|few
CASSLEGSVTEAFF
>TRBV27|once
CASSHRGGTGELFF
>TRBV5-6|once
CASSPLLAGTQYF
>TRBV28|-
CASSGSTDTQYF
>TRBV7-2|-
CASSLEADSSYEQYF